A selection of T cell receptor beta chains follows, all from one sample in a study of T cell changes during pregnancy in multiple sclerosis. The protocol was immunoSEQ multiplex PCR, while the TCRdb copy is restricted to in-frame clones and leaves out a portion. Of approximately 130,000 clones in the sample, 80% to 95% were seen once. The sample was peripheral blood, taken before pregnancy. The receptors were gathered from a female donor with multiple sclerosis, enrolled in a pregnancy study. CDR3s include the opening cysteine and the closing phenylalanine or tryptophan. The D gene is left open where the match is weak. Size is stated for part of the rows, as once, few or many counts, or as a class when the clone is expanded.

abundance,j_gene,v_gene,d_gene,CDR3aa,CDR3nt
.,TRBJ1-1,TRBV6-6,.,CASRLAGAGNTEAFF,TGTGCCAGCCGACTCGCGGGGGCCGGGAACACTGAAGCTTTCTTT
.,TRBJ1-1,TRBV13,TRBD1,CASSLVGTGSTEAFF,TGTGCCAGCAGCTTAGTGGGGACAGGGTCCACTGAAGCTTTCTTT
.,TRBJ1-4,TRBV19,.,CASSIDRNEKLFF,TGTGCCAGTAGTATAGATCGTAATGAAAAACTGTTTTTT
.,TRBJ2-5,TRBV5-8,.,CASSLERRGRETQYF,TGTGCCAGCAGCTTGGAGCGCCGGGGAAGAGAGACCCAGTACTTC
.,TRBJ1-1,TRBV6-5,TRBD1,CASSLHRGRDTEAFF,TGTGCCAGCAGTTTGCACAGGGGGCGGGACACTGAAGCTTTCTTT
.,TRBJ2-3,TRBV7-6,.,CASSLMPRGATDTQYF,TGTGCCAGCAGCTTAATGCCTCGGGGGGCTACAGATACGCAGTATTTT
.,TRBJ2-3,TRBV6-4,TRBD2,CASSDSERGLQYF,TGTGCCAGCAGTGACTCGGAGCGGGGGCTGCAGTATTTT
once,TRBJ2-1,TRBV9,.,CASSSPQLAGSVREFF,TGTGCCAGCAGCTCCCCCCAATTGGCGGGGAGCGTAAGGGAGTTCTTC
.,TRBJ1-2,TRBV11-2,TRBD1,CASSLDRGQNYGYTF,TGTGCCAGCAGCTTAGACAGGGGGCAAAACTATGGCTACACCTTC
.,TRBJ1-2,TRBV6-6,TRBD1,CASSSLDRGDYGYTF,TGTGCCAGCAGCTCACTAGACAGGGGGGACTATGGCTACACCTTC
.,TRBJ2-1,TRBV6-6,.,CASSYQASYNEQFF,TGTGCCAGCAGTTACCAGGCTTCCTACAATGAGCAGTTCTTC
.,TRBJ2-3,TRBV7-8,.,CASSTFPSEGTDTQYF,TGTGCCAGCAGCACCTTTCCTAGCGAGGGAACAGATACGCAGTATTTT
once,TRBJ1-1,TRBV5-1,.,CASSLGLPPNTEAFF,TGCGCCAGCAGCCTCGGACTACCCCCGAACACTGAAGCTTTCTTT
once,TRBJ2-1,TRBV6-1,TRBD2,CASFLGAGGSLKQFF,TGTGCCAGCTTCCTTGGGGCGGGGGGTTCCCTCAAGCAGTTCTTC
.,TRBJ1-2,TRBV27,.,CASSETLNYGYTF,TGTGCCAGCAGCGAGACACTCAACTATGGCTACACCTTC
once,TRBJ1-2,TRBV5-1,TRBD1,CASSLQGAQERGYTF,TGCGCCAGCAGCTTGCAGGGGGCGCAAGAAAGAGGCTACACCTTC
.,TRBJ2-5,TRBV19,TRBD2,CASSIPPSGTQYF,TGTGCCAGTAGTATCCCCCCTAGCGGAACCCAGTACTTC
once,TRBJ1-1,TRBV5-8,.,CASSFPRGSNTEAFF,TGTGCCAGCAGCTTTCCTAGAGGCTCTAACACTGAAGCTTTCTTT
.,TRBJ2-7,TRBV5-4,.,CASSLGRGSYEQYF,TGTGCCAGCAGCTTGGGCAGGGGCTCCTACGAGCAGTACTTC
.,TRBJ2-7,TRBV13,.,CASSLSGYEQYF,TGTGCCAGCAGCTTAAGCGGATACGAGCAGTACTTC
.,TRBJ2-3,TRBV6-5,.,CASREQGFSTDTQYF,TGTGCCAGCAGGGAACAGGGCTTTAGCACAGATACGCAGTATTTT
.,TRBJ2-7,TRBV25-1,TRBD1,CASSGPIGGIHEQYF,TGTGCCAGCAGTGGCCCCATAGGGGGCATTCACGAGCAGTACTTC
.,TRBJ1-2,TRBV5-1,TRBD1,CASSITGGSDYGYTF,TGCGCCAGCAGCATTACAGGGGGCTCTGACTATGGCTACACCTTC
.,TRBJ1-6,TRBV5-6,.,CASRIWDFYSYNSPLHF,TGTGCCAGCAGAATCTGGGACTTCTACTCCTATAATTCACCCCTCCACTTT
.,TRBJ1-1,TRBV30,.,CAWRGDTSNTEAFF,TGTGCCTGGAGAGGGGACACAAGTAACACTGAAGCTTTCTTT
.,TRBJ1-1,TRBV7-9,.,CASSPRTENTEAFF,TGTGCCAGCAGCCCCCGAACAGAGAACACTGAAGCTTTCTTT
.,TRBJ2-1,TRBV7-8,TRBD2,CASSHGRPNEQFF,TGTGCCAGCAGCCACGGGAGGCCGAATGAGCAGTTCTTC
.,TRBJ1-1,TRBV5-1,TRBD1,CASSRRTGDNAEAFF,TGCGCCAGCAGCCGTCGGACAGGGGACAATGCTGAAGCTTTCTTT
.,TRBJ1-1,TRBV6-1,TRBD1,CASTQGAYTEAFF,TGTGCCAGCACCCAGGGGGCGTACACTGAAGCTTTCTTT
.,TRBJ2-7,TRBV28,TRBD2,CASGKTGLAGLGQYF,TGTGCCAGCGGAAAAACGGGACTAGCGGGTCTAGGGCAGTACTTC
.,TRBJ2-1,TRBV5-4,.,CASSFGARGTYNEQFF,TGTGCCAGCAGCTTTGGGGCCAGGGGAACCTACAATGAGCAGTTCTTC
.,TRBJ2-7,TRBV6-1,TRBD1,CASRRGTGTYEQYF,TGTGCCAGCAGAAGGGGGACAGGGACCTACGAGCAGTACTTC
.,TRBJ1-2,TRBV7-9,.,CASSSSRNYGYTF,TGTGCCAGCAGCTCCTCACGGAACTATGGCTACACCTTC
.,TRBJ1-5,TRBV25-1,TRBD1,CASRGQGNQPQHF,TGTGCCAGCAGGGGACAGGGAAATCAGCCCCAGCATTTT
.,TRBJ1-4,TRBV5-1,.,CASSLESSNEKLFF,TGCGCCAGCAGCTTGGAATCCTCTAATGAAAAACTGTTTTTT
.,TRBJ2-1,TRBV9,.,CASSVDPHTSPLNEQFF,TGTGCCAGCAGCGTAGATCCCCACACTAGCCCCCTAAATGAGCAGTTCTTC
.,TRBJ2-7,TRBV5-6,TRBD2,CASSEGTSGGYEQYF,TGTGCCAGCAGCGAAGGGACTAGCGGAGGATACGAGCAGTACTTC
.,TRBJ1-2,TRBV19,.,CASTKGQGKGYTF,TGTGCCAGTACCAAGGGCCAGGGGAAAGGCTACACCTTC
.,TRBJ2-5,TRBV2,TRBD2,CASTQTSGGPTSGETQYF,TGTGCCAGCACGCAGACTAGCGGGGGCCCCACATCGGGGGAGACCCAGTACTTC
once,TRBJ2-1,TRBV5-1,TRBD2,CASRKSGRADGNEQFF,TGCGCCAGCAGGAAGAGCGGGAGGGCCGATGGCAATGAGCAGTTCTTC
.,TRBJ2-7,TRBV6-5,.,CAAGYEQYF,TGTGCCGCCGGTTACGAGCAGTACTTC
.,TRBJ1-1,TRBV10-1,TRBD1,CASSESTGMNTEAFF,TGCGCCAGCAGTGAGTCGACAGGGATGAACACTGAAGCTTTCTTT
.,TRBJ2-1,TRBV7-9,TRBD2,CASSLVGGGSYNEQFF,TGTGCCAGCAGCTTAGTGGGCGGGGGGTCCTACAATGAGCAGTTCTTC
.,TRBJ1-4,TRBV5-4,.,CASSSGLTNEKLFF,TGTGCCAGCAGCTCGGGACTAACTAATGAAAAACTGTTTTTT
once,TRBJ1-1,TRBV5-1,.,CASSLGPQGSTEAFF,TGCGCCAGCAGCTTGGGCCCACAGGGCAGCACCGAAGCTTTCTTT
.,TRBJ1-5,TRBV19,TRBD1,CASSLGTGDSNQPQHF,TGTGCCAGTAGTCTCGGGACAGGGGATAGCAATCAGCCCCAGCATTTT
.,TRBJ1-2,TRBV6-5,.,CASSWGLYGYTF,TGTGCCAGCAGTTGGGGGCTCTATGGCTACACCTTC
.,TRBJ1-2,TRBV6-5,.,CASRPRDSSNYGYTF,TGTGCCAGCAGACCCCGCGACAGCTCCAACTATGGCTACACCTTC
.,TRBJ2-7,TRBV11-3,.,CASSFVSGQSYEQYF,TGTGCCAGCAGCTTCGTTAGCGGCCAATCCTACGAGCAGTACTTC
.,TRBJ2-7,TRBV18,.,CASSPQGDGEQYF,TGTGCCAGCTCACCACAGGGGGACGGCGAGCAGTACTTC
.,TRBJ2-1,TRBV5-1,.,CASSLGRGAGNEQFF,TGCGCCAGCAGCTTGGGCCGGGGGGCTGGGAATGAGCAGTTCTTC
.,TRBJ2-7,TRBV25-1,TRBD1,CASGGQGRFEQYF,TGTGCCAGCGGGGGACAGGGGCGGTTCGAGCAGTACTTC
.,TRBJ1-2,TRBV5-6,TRBD1,CASSPGGQGYGYTF,TGTGCCAGCAGCCCCGGGGGACAGGGTTATGGCTACACCTTC
.,TRBJ1-2,TRBV28,TRBD1,CASSSTGAVGYTF,TGTGCCAGCAGTTCCACAGGGGCGGTTGGCTACACCTTC
once,TRBJ2-1,TRBV27,TRBD2,CASRPNSGLNNEQFF,TGTGCCAGCAGGCCAAATAGCGGGTTAAACAATGAGCAGTTCTTC
.,TRBJ2-7,TRBV2,.,CASCSPGQGSYEQYF,TGTGCCAGCTGCTCCCCGGGACAAGGCTCCTACGAGCAGTACTTC
.,TRBJ1-2,TRBV19,.,CASTGFYGYTF,TGTGCCAGTACAGGTTTCTATGGCTACACCTTC
.,TRBJ2-2,TRBV7-2,TRBD1,CASSPGQLTGELFF,TGTGCCAGCAGCCCGGGACAGCTAACCGGGGAGCTGTTTTTT
.,TRBJ2-1,TRBV13,TRBD2,CASSRHDGGLYNEQFF,TGTGCCAGCAGCCGACACGACGGGGGGTTATACAATGAGCAGTTCTTC
.,TRBJ2-7,TRBV27,.,CASSLSLLGPHEQYF,TGTGCCAGCAGTTTATCCTTGCTGGGCCCCCACGAGCAGTACTTC